The present entry profiles one T cell receptor beta chain with its context. The target antigen is unknown. One end of the junction varies from germline; a read error may be responsible. It was with 60 Vbeta and 13 Jbeta primers that the PCR ran. Assay used: immunoSEQ multiplex PCR; TCRdb lists only in-frame clones, some missing. The sample holds roughly 110,000 clones, 60% to 75% seen once. From germline, CDR1 is SGDLS and CDR2 YYNGEE. CDR3 length: 15 residues. This specimen comes from a study of cytomegalovirus exposure and HLA in healthy donors. General study points: TRBV6-2, TRBV6-3 and some other V segments were unresolvable in 87-base-pair reads.

This sequence was found in a man younger than 45 in good health and CMV-seronegative. Input material: PBMCs. This sequence joins TRBV9 and TRBJ2-1; 7 bases align to TRBD1. DNA of the CDR3: TGTGCCAGCAGCCCCCGACAGGGCGCCTATAATGAGCAGTTCTTC. It is translated as CASSPRQGAYNEQFF.